One and the same sample provided the 8 T cell receptor beta chains below, sequenced in a study of CD8 T cells in Susac syndrome. The RNA input was 0.5 to 1 ug, and it was reverse transcribed with random hexamers. Via MiXCR, TCRdb re-called the immunoSEQ multiplex PCR reads, giving one row per CDR3 protein. The data show around 280,000 distinct CDR3 sequences, 92% seen once. Material: CD4+ T cells from PBMCs. The receptors derive from a human donor with multiple sclerosis.

This chain links TRBV5-4 with TRBJ1-1; no firm D call. This CDR3 spans 14 amino acids. The germline CDR1 and CDR2 sequences are SGHNT and YYREEE (reference sequence). V lost 2 bases and J 7 bases, leaving 15 bases between the germline ends. The DNA of the CDR3 is TGTGCCAGCAGCTTCGACCGGACTTTCGGTGAAGCTTTCTTT. This translates into CASSFDRTFGEAFF.

This clonotype has a single count. V and J are TRBV3-1 and TRBJ1-1; no clear D gene. The CDR3 consists of 15 residues. Germline CDR1 is LGHDT and CDR2 is YNNKEL (reference sequence). Trimming stripped 7 bases from V and 5 bases from J, with 20 bases between. The chain's CDR3 is CASKTGVFGNTEAFF. The CDR3 DNA sequence: TGTGCCAGCAAGACCGGGGTGTTCGGTAATACTGAAGCTTTCTTT.

The V and J genes are TRBV5-1 and TRBJ2-3; TRBD1 aligns across 8 bases. Germline CDR1 reads SGHRS; CDR2 reads YFSETQ. This CDR3 contains 16 residues. V gave up 4 bases and J gave up 2 bases; unmatched junction bases: 9. The CDR3 is CASSRDRRLTTDTQYF. The CDR3 DNA reads TGCGCCAGCAGCCGGGACAGGCGATTAACCACAGATACGCAGTATTTT. The entire variable domain, with the rest obtained from reference TRBV5-1 and TRBJ2-3, is as follows: KAGVTQTPRYLIKTRGQQVTLSCSPISGHRSVSWYQQTPGQGLQFLFEYFSETQRNKGNFPGRFSGRQFSNSRSEMNVSTLELGDSALYLCASSRDRRLTTDTQYFGPGTRLTVL.

This clonotype was seen only once. CDR3 nucleotide sequence: TGCAGTGCCCCCGACAGGGTCGGTCAGCCCCAGCATTTT. It codes for CSAPDRVGQPQHF. The chain recombines TRBV20-1 with TRBJ1-5; 7 nucleotides match TRBD1. Trimming at V came to 6 bases and at J to 6 bases, leaving 8 bases not matched to a gene. The CDR3 has 13 amino acids. The germline gives CDR1 DFQATT, CDR2 SNEGSKA (reference sequence).

This clonotype came up once. This rearrangement joins TRBV20-1 to TRBJ1-2; TRBD1 aligns across 10 bases. V lost 8 bases and J lost 4; bases outside the gene matches: 13. The germline CDR1 and CDR2 sequences are DFQATT and SNEGSKA (reference sequence). This CDR3 has 15 residues. The CDR3 reads CSTTRPGQGSYGYTF. In nucleotides, the CDR3 is TGCAGTACTACTAGACCGGGACAGGGGAGCTATGGCTACACCTTC.

This clonotype was seen a few times. V usage is TRBV6-4 and J usage is TRBJ1-1; maybe TRBD1 (6 bases). CDR3 length: 11 amino acids. In germline, CDR1 is MRHNA, CDR2 SNTAGT. This CDR3 reads CARGGPTEAFF. In nucleotides, the CDR3 is TGTGCAAGGGGGGGACCCACTGAAGCTTTCTTT.

The genes are TRBV5-6 and TRBJ2-3; 9 bases line up with TRBD2. Germline loops: CDR1 SGHDT, CDR2 YYEEEE. This CDR3 comprises 18 residues. The trim removed 4 bases at V and 3 bases at J, leaving 15 bases unmatched. CDR3 in DNA: TGTGCCAGCAGCCAACCGGGACTAGCAAGGCGAGTTACAGATACGCAGTATTTT. Residues: CASSQPGLARRVTDTQYF. Full variable domain (rest looked up from reference TRBV5-6 and TRBJ2-3): DAGVTQSPTHLIKTRGQQVTLRCSPKSGHDTVSWYQQALGQGPQFIFQYYEEEERQRGNFPDRFSGHQFPNYSSELNVNALLLGDSALYLCASSQPGLARRVTDTQYFGPGTRLTVL.

This clonotype is a singleton in its sample. V gene TRBV5-4 combines with J gene TRBJ2-7; no firm D call. The CDR3 totals 10 residues. The V gene's germline CDR1 is SGHNT and CDR2 YYREEE (reference sequence). The CDR3 region has the DNA TGTGCGTGGGGATCCGCCGAGCAGTACTTC. As protein: CAWGSAEQYF.